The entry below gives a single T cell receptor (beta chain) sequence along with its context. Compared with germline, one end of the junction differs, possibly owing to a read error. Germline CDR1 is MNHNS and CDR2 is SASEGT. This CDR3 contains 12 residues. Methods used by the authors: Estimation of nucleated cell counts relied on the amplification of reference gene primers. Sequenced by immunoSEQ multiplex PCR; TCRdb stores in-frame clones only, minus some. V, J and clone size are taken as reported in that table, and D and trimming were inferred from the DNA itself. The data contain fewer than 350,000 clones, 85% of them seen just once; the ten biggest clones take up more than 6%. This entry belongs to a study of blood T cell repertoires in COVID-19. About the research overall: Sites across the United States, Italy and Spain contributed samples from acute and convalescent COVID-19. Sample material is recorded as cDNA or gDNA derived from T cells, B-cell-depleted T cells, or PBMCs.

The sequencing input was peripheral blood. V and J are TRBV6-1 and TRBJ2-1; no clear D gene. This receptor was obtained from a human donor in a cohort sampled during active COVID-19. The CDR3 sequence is CAGSEPLGEQFF. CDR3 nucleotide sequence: TGTGCCGGCAGTGAACCCCTGGGCGAGCAGTTCTTC.